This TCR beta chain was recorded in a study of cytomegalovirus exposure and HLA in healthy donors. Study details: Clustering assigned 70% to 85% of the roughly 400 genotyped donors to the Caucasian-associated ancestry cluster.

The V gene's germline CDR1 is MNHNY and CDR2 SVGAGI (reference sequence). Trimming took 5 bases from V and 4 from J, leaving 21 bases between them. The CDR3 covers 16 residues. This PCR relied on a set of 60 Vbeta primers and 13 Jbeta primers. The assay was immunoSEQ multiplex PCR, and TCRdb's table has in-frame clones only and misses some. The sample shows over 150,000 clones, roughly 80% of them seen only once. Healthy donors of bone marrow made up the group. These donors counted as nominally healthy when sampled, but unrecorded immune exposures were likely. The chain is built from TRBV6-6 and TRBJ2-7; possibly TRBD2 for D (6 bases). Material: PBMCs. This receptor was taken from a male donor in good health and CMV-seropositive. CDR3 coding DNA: TGTGCCAGCAGTAATCAGCGGCGGGGAACCGTATACGAGCAGTACTTC. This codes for CASSNQRRGTVYEQYF.